A single sample gave rise to the 26 T cell receptor beta chains below, sequenced in a study of shared clonotypes between healthy human individuals. Sequenced by immunoSEQ multiplex PCR; TCRdb stores in-frame clones only, minus some. Here the sample spans 2,500,000 or so clones, roughly 92% being singletons. Sequenced input: naive CD4+ T cells sorted from blood. The subset was: CD45RA+ positively selected. These TCRs come from a young man in good health.

This chain links TRBV28 with TRBJ1-2; D uncertain. The V end was cut by 7 bases, the J end by 5 bases, with 11 bases between. The CDR3 length is 12 residues. The germline V gene has CDR1 MDHEN and CDR2 SYDVKM. CDR3 sequence reads: CASTSRVYGYTF. DNA for the CDR3: TGTGCCAGCACCTCGAGAGTTTATGGCTACACCTTC.

The V call is TRBV7-6, the J call TRBJ2-5; TRBD1 aligns across 9 bases. CDR1 is SGHVS, CDR2 FNYEAQ, per germline. J was trimmed by 5 bases and V by 4 bases; bases with no gene match: 8. The CDR3 consists of 15 residues. The CDR3 DNA is TGTGCCAGCAGCTCCTACGGGACAGGGAAGGAGACCCAGTACTTC. Translating it yields CASSSYGTGKETQYF.

The rearrangement uses TRBV29-1 and TRBJ2-1; a possible D gene is TRBD1 (6 bases). The CDR3 is 14 amino acids. The V end was cut by 8 bases, the J end by 4 bases, with 18 bases between. Germline CDR1 is SQVTM and CDR2 is ANQGSEA. The CDR3 DNA sequence: TGCAGCCACCGACGAGACAGGTCGTACAATGAGCAGTTCTTC. Translation: CSHRRDRSYNEQFF.

Points on this clone: This sample includes further DNA sequences coding for the same CDR3. The gene calls are TRBV7-2 and TRBJ2-7, with a weak D call TRBD1 (7 bases). From germline, CDR1 is SGHTA and CDR2 FQGNSA. V lost 1 base, J lost 2 bases, and 12 bases lay in between. The CDR3 extends over 15 amino acids. Written as DNA, the CDR3 is TGTGCCAGCAGCTTAGAGGCAGGGGGGACCTACGAGCAGTACTTC. Residues: CASSLEAGGTYEQYF.

The gene calls are TRBV25-1 and TRBJ1-5; D not resolved. The germline V gene has CDR1 MGHDK and CDR2 SYGVNS. V lost 4 bases to trimming and J lost 6 bases, with 10 bases between them. The CDR3 has 13 amino acids. The CDR3 region is CASSVGLGQPQHF. In DNA form, the CDR3 reads TGTGCCAGCAGTGTGGGGTTAGGTCAGCCCCAGCATTTT.

This clone was counted once. At one end, the junction sequence differs from germline, possibly due to a read error. The chain joins TRBV7-7 to TRBJ1-5, with D perhaps TRBD1 (5 bases). The germline gives CDR1 SSHAT, CDR2 FNYEAQ (reference sequence). The CDR3 consists of 16 residues. This CDR3 reads CASICSGPVCPQPQHF. Here the CDR3 DNA reads TGTGCTAGCATCTGCTCAGGGCCAGTTTGTCCTCAGCCCCAGCATTTT.

V is TRBV10-1 and J is TRBJ1-4; D call uncertain. The V gene lost 6 bases and the J gene lost 4 bases, with 9 bases spanning the gap. Germline V gene sequence: CDR1 WNHNN, CDR2 SYGVQD (reference sequence). The CDR3 runs 13 residues. CDR3 in amino acids: CASSPDRNEKLFF. The DNA for the CDR3 is TGCGCCAGCAGCCCAGACCGTAATGAAAAACTGTTTTTT.

The genes are TRBV5-6 and TRBJ2-7, with 7 nucleotides matching TRBD2. Germline assignment: CDR1 SGHDT and CDR2 YYEEEE. Trimming cost V 4 bases and J 3 bases; bases outside gene matches: 13. This CDR3 contains 16 residues. This CDR3 reads CASSAGLVSPVYEQYF. Here the CDR3 DNA reads TGTGCCAGCAGCGCCGGACTAGTAAGCCCGGTCTACGAGCAGTACTTC.

This chain connects TRBV28 to TRBJ1-5, with a tentative D call TRBD1 (5 bases). The germline V gene encodes CDR1 MDHEN and CDR2 SYDVKM. The CDR3 is made up of 14 amino acids. Deletions cut 5 bases from V and 5 bases from J, with 13 bases between. In nucleotides, the CDR3 is TGTGCCAGCAGTGGCAGTGTGGGGGATCAGCCCCAGCATTTT. This translates into CASSGSVGDQPQHF.

CDR3 coding DNA: TGTGCCAGCAGCAGGAGCGGCCCAGATACGCAGTATTTT. It encodes CASSRSGPDTQYF. The chain joins TRBV6-5 to TRBJ2-3, with D tentatively TRBD2 (5 bases). Germline V gives CDR1 MNHEY, CDR2 SVGAGI. CDR3 length: 13 residues. Trimming pared 6 bases from V and 4 bases from J, leaving 11 bases between.

The chain is built from TRBV6-5 and TRBJ2-7, with 8 bases matching TRBD2. The CDR3 is 15 amino acids. Germline loops: CDR1 MNHEY, CDR2 SVGAGI. Unmatched junction bases numbered 10, after V lost 7 bases and J lost 2 bases. Here the CDR3 DNA reads TGTGCCAGCATCCACTTCACGGGGGGGACCTACGAGCAGTACTTC. Encoded protein: CASIHFTGGTYEQYF.

This chain joins TRBV13 and TRBJ1-2; D unclear. The V and J ends lost 3 bases and 8 bases respectively, with 13 bases between them. Germline V gene sequence: CDR1 PRHDT, CDR2 FYEKMQ (reference sequence). The CDR3 runs 13 residues. In DNA form, the CDR3 reads TGTGCCAGCAGCTTCGGCAGTTCAGGCGGCTACACCTTC. Amino acids: CASSFGSSGGYTF.

This chain connects TRBV2 to TRBJ2-5, with 13 bases lining up with TRBD2. The CDR3 has 15 amino acids. Trimming removed 8 bases from V and 4 bases from J; junction bases left unmatched: 7. Germline CDR1 SNHLY, CDR2 FYNNEI. The CDR3 DNA reads as TGTGCCAGCCGAGGACTAGCGGGAGCGGGAGAGACCCAGTACTTC. Protein sequence: CASRGLAGAGETQYF.

This rearrangement joins TRBV4-1 to TRBJ1-5; 8 nucleotides match TRBD1. V lost 0 bases and J lost 1; bases outside the gene matches: 5. In germline, CDR1 is MGHRA, CDR2 YSYEKL. There are 17 residues in the CDR3. CDR3 in amino acids: CASSQEIRGPSNQPQHF. The CDR3 DNA reads as TGCGCCAGCAGCCAAGAGATCAGGGGGCCCAGCAATCAGCCCCAGCATTTT.

This chain uses TRBV5-4 with TRBJ2-5, with TRBD2 identical over 14 bases. Germline lookup yields CDR1 SGHNT and CDR2 YYREEE (reference sequence). After removal of 3 bases from V and 5 bases from J, the junction contained 6 bases not matched to a gene. The CDR3 loop spans 16 amino acids. The CDR3 sequence is CASSSPTSGREETQYF. CDR3 bases: TGTGCCAGCAGCTCCCCGACTAGCGGGAGGGAGGAGACCCAGTACTTC.

This clone occurred once. The rearrangement links TRBV2 to TRBJ2-7, with 11 nucleotides matching TRBD1. CDR1 is SNHLY and CDR2 is FYNNEI in the germline V gene. There are 15 residues in the CDR3. Trimming took 3 bases from V and 0 from J; bases not matched to a gene: 1. This CDR3 reads CASSDGTGGSYEQYF. CDR3 coding DNA: TGTGCCAGCAGTGATGGGACAGGGGGCTCCTACGAGCAGTACTTC.

The chain uses TRBV30 and TRBJ2-6; D is undetermined. The germline gives CDR1 GTSNPN, CDR2 SVGIG (reference sequence). V was shortened by 4 bases and J by 0 bases, with 4 bases between the two germline ends. The CDR3 is 13 residues long. The CDR3 nucleotides are TGTGCCTGGACCTTCTCTGGGGCCAACGTCCTGACTTTC. Protein: CAWTFSGANVLTF. Filled out from reference TRBV30 and TRBJ2-6, the complete variable domain reads SQTIHQWPATLVQPVGSPLSLECTVEGTSNPNLYWYRQAAGRGLQLLFYSVGIGQISSEVPQNLSASRPQDRQFILSSKKLLLSDSGFYLCAWTFSGANVLTFGAGSRLTVL.

The chain couples TRBV2 to TRBJ2-3, with a tentative D call TRBD2 (7 bases). Germline V gene sequence: CDR1 SNHLY, CDR2 FYNNEI. Trimming removed 1 base at V and 5 bases at J, with 22 bases between. The CDR3 totals 18 residues. The CDR3 bases are TGTGCCAGCAGTGAAGACTACTCTTGGGGGGGGCGAAGAGATACGCAGTATTTT. This encodes CASSEDYSWGGRRDTQYF.

The rearrangement joins TRBV6-5 to TRBJ2-7; D unresolved. In germline, CDR1 is MNHEY, CDR2 SVGAGI. CDR3 length: 15 amino acids. The germline V and J ends were trimmed by 0 bases and 2 bases, with 11 bases remaining between them. The CDR3 nucleotides are TGTGCCAGCAGTTACTCCCCGGCGGCTGCCTACGAGCAGTACTTC. It is translated as CASSYSPAAAYEQYF.

This chain joins TRBV19 and TRBJ2-2; the D gene is possibly TRBD2 (6 bases). CDR1 and CDR2 from the germline V gene are LNHDA and SQIVND (reference sequence). The CDR3 runs to 16 residues. V lost 5 bases and J lost 4, with 17 bases in between. The CDR3 loop is CASSWTNTISTGELFF. CDR3 DNA sequence: TGTGCCAGTAGTTGGACTAACACTATATCCACCGGGGAGCTGTTTTTT.

The chain combines TRBV20-1 with TRBJ2-7, with D unresolved. CDR1 is DFQATT and CDR2 is SNEGSKA in the germline V gene (reference sequence). The CDR3 totals 10 residues. Trimming took off 6 bases at V and 4 bases at J, with 7 bases between the two ends. The CDR3 region is CSAGLYEQYF. The DNA for the CDR3 is TGCAGTGCCGGCCTTTACGAGCAGTACTTC.

J is TRBJ2-7 and V is TRBV5-1, with 11 positions matching TRBD1. There are 17 residues in the CDR3. Germline assignment: CDR1 SGHRS and CDR2 YFSETQ. The trim removed 4 bases at V and 2 bases at J, leaving 11 bases unmatched. The CDR3 loop is CASSPTWGTGGPYEQYF. The CDR3 DNA is TGCGCCAGCAGCCCAACATGGGGGACAGGGGGACCCTACGAGCAGTACTTC.

J is TRBJ2-1 and V is TRBV7-2, with TRBD1 as a possible D gene (6 bases). This CDR3 contains 12 residues. Germline V lookup: CDR1 SGHTA, CDR2 FQGNSA. V lost 8 bases and J 6 bases, leaving 11 bases between the germline ends. The CDR3 DNA sequence: TGTGCCAGCGGGGGCAGGGCCAATGAGCAGTTCTTC. It is translated as CASGGRANEQFF. Full variable domain (outside the CDR3, taken from reference TRBV7-2 and TRBJ2-1): GAGVSQSPSNKVTEKGKDVELRCDPISGHTALYWYRQSLGQGLEFLIYFQGNSAPDKSGLPSDRFSAERTGGSVSTLTIQRTQQEDSAVYLCASGGRANEQFFGPGTRLTVL.

The chain couples TRBV6-5 to TRBJ2-3, with 7 bases aligning to TRBD2. The CDR3 is made up of 12 amino acids. Trimming removed 8 bases from V and 5 bases from J; junction bases left unmatched: 4. Germline V gene data show CDR1 as MNHEY and CDR2 as SVGAGI. In DNA form, the CDR3 reads TGTGCCAGCGCGGGGGAGAGAGATACGCAGTATTTT. It yields the protein CASAGERDTQYF.

The J gene is TRBJ1-1, the V gene TRBV28; D possibly corresponds to TRBD1 (6 bases). The CDR3 spans 13 residues. CDR1 is MDHEN, CDR2 SYDVKM, per germline. V was clipped by 6 bases and J by 4 bases, with 12 bases between them. In DNA, the CDR3 is TGTGCCAGCAGCATCGGACAGAGCACTGAAGCTTTCTTT. It codes for CASSIGQSTEAFF.

This chain links TRBV6-5 with TRBJ1-4, with 7 nucleotides matching TRBD1. CDR3 length equals 16 residues. The V gene end was trimmed by 4 bases and the J gene end by 8 bases; junction bases not matched to a gene: 13. CDR1 MNHEY and CDR2 SVGAGI come from the germline V gene. CDR3 loop: CASSSISGGFDEKLFF. For the CDR3, the DNA is TGTGCCAGCAGTTCGATATCAGGGGGTTTTGACGAAAAACTGTTTTTT.